Sequencing of this TCR beta chain was carried out in a study of prognosis after radiotherapy for stage I lung cancer. Multiplex PCR, run in two rounds, amplified TCR beta CDR3 from genomic DNA. The first PCR round targeted every TRBV and TRBJ gene with specific primers. Via MiXCR, TCRdb re-called the multiplex PCR reads, giving one row per CDR3 protein. The table has around 18,000 distinct CDR3 sequences, 29% seen once; the top ten hold roughly a third. There are many counts of this clonotype. The receptor comes from a donor of 50 years or more with non-small cell lung cancer. Source: PBMCs, taken before or after stereotactic body radiation therapy (not recorded which).

The CDR3 spells CASTSTGVNQPQHF. The CDR3 DNA sequence: TGTGCCAGCACATCGACAGGGGTCAATCAGCCCCAGCATTTT. The chain employs TRBV2 and TRBJ1-5, with TRBD1 matching over 8 bases. Germline V lookup: CDR1 SNHLY, CDR2 FYNNEI. The trim removed 7 bases at V and 3 bases at J, leaving 5 bases unmatched. The CDR3 has 14 residues.